This TCR beta chain is drawn from a study of blood T cell repertoires in COVID-19. For the study at large: From the United States, Italy and Spain came samples of acute and convalescent COVID-19. PBMCs, B-cell-depleted T cells, or T cells provided the cDNA or gDNA that made up the material.

V was cut by 1 base and J by 7 bases, with 17 bases left in between. The CDR3 loop spans 15 amino acids. The germline V gene encodes CDR1 SGHNT and CDR2 YENEEA. Assay: immunoSEQ multiplex PCR; the TCRdb copy retains only in-frame clones and omits some. The profile shows 200,000 to 300,000 clones, around 81% of them singletons. The sequencing sample was made of peripheral blood. This receptor was obtained from a woman older than 75 with COVID-19, enrolled during active disease. This sequence joins TRBV11-3 and TRBJ2-7, with D possibly matching TRBD2 (6 bases). DNA for the CDR3: TGTGCCAGCAGCTTAGGGCCGCGGGAAACGGGGGAGCAGTACTTC. It yields the protein CASSLGPRETGEQYF.